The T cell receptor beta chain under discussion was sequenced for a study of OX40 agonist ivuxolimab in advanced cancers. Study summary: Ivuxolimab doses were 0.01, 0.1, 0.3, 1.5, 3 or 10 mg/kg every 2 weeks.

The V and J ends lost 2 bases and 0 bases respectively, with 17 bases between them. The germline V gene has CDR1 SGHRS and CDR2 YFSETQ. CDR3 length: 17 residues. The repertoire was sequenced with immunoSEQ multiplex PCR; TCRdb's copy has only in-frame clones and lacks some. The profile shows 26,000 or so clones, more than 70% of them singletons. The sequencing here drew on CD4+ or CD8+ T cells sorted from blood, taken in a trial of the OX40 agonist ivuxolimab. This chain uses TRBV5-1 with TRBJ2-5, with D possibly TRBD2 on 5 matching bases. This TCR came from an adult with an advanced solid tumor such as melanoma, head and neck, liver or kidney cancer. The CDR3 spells CASSFGRQMDYQETQYF. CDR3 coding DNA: TGCGCCAGCAGCTTCGGCCGACAAATGGACTACCAAGAGACCCAGTACTTC.